These T cell receptor beta chains were read from a single sample in a study of shared clonotypes between healthy human individuals. The protocol was immunoSEQ multiplex PCR, while the TCRdb copy is restricted to in-frame clones and leaves out a portion. The table lists roughly 2 million clones, 85% to 95% of them singletons. Sequencing was done on a sample of naive CD4+ T cells sorted from blood. These TCRs come from a man aged 18 to 30 in good health. The CDR3 runs from the conserved cysteine through the conserved F or W. Fields, in order: J gene, D gene, V gene, clone size, CDR3 DNA, CDR3 protein. The D gene is left open where the match is weak. The size of a clone is reported for some rows only, either as once, few or many, or as a class for expanded clones.

TRBJ1-5 | NA | TRBV19 | once | TGTGCCAGTAGTACCCATATCCTGTCCGGGACACGGTCGGGGCCCCAGCATTTT | CASSTHILSGTRSGPQHF
TRBJ1-2 | TRBD1 | TRBV4-1 | NA | TGCGCCAGCAGCCTCCGAGGACAGGGGGCCGCCTATGGCTACACCTTC | CASSLRGQGAAYGYTF
TRBJ2-3 | NA | TRBV27 | NA | TGTGCCAGCATCCCACGTTGGCGCGGGAGCACAGATACGCAGTATTTT | CASIPRWRGSTDTQYF
TRBJ1-2 | TRBD1 | TRBV4-1 | NA | TGCGCCAGCAGCCAAGATAAGCAGGGGGCTGCCTATGGCTACACCTTC | CASSQDKQGAAYGYTF
TRBJ1-2 | NA | TRBV10-3 | NA | TGTGCCATCAGTGAGAATTACGTGGACTATGGCTACACCTTC | CAISENYVDYGYTF
TRBJ2-3 | TRBD2 | TRBV5-1 | few | TGCGCCAGCAGCTTGGGAGCGGGGGGCACAGATACGCAGTATTTT | CASSLGAGGTDTQYF
TRBJ1-1 | NA | TRBV28 | NA | TGTGCCAGCAATTCCCGGGGGCTTAAAGCTTTCTTT | CASNSRGLKAFF
TRBJ2-2 | NA | TRBV9 | NA | TGTGCCAGCAGCGTAGGGGTTGGGGGCACCGGGGAGCTGTTTTTT | CASSVGVGGTGELFF
TRBJ1-1 | NA | TRBV2 | NA | TGTGCCAGCACCCCCCGCCGGGGGGAAGCTTTCTTT | CASTPRRGEAFF
TRBJ1-3 | NA | TRBV4-1 | NA | TGCGCCAGCAGCCAAGATAGGGGTCAGGGGGGAAACACCATATATTTT | CASSQDRGQGGNTIYF
TRBJ2-6 | NA | TRBV28 | NA | TGTGCCAGCCAACAGGGTGGAGGGGCCAACGTCCTGACTTTC | CASQQGGGANVLTF
TRBJ2-5 | TRBD2 | TRBV4-2 | NA | TGTGCCAGCAGCCCTAGACTAGCGGGGGGCCTTTCCCAAGAGACCCAGTACTTC | CASSPRLAGGLSQETQYF
TRBJ2-2 | TRBD2 | TRBV10-3 | once | TGTGCCATCAGTATCACCCTGGGACTAGACACCGGGGAGCTGTTTTTT | CAISITLGLDTGELFF
TRBJ2-7 | TRBD2 | TRBV7-3 | NA | TGTGCCAGCAGTGCGGGGGGTGACGAGCAGTACTTC | CASSAGGDEQYF
TRBJ2-2 | TRBD1 | TRBV7-2 | NA | TGTGCCAGCAGCTTGGCAGGGGGCAACACCGGGGAGCTGTTTTTT | CASSLAGGNTGELFF
TRBJ1-5 | NA | TRBV19 | NA | TGTGCCAGTAGTATAAGGAAAAAGGGGTGGGAATATCAGCCCCAGCATTTT | CASSIRKKGWEYQPQHF
TRBJ2-7 | NA | TRBV5-1 | NA | TGCGCCAGCAGCTTGGACCCGGGGGCGTCCTACGAGCAGTACTTC | CASSLDPGASYEQYF
TRBJ2-5 | TRBD2 | TRBV5-4 | NA | TGTGCCAGCAGCTTGACTAGCGGGAGAGCGGAGACCCAGTACTTC | CASSLTSGRAETQYF
TRBJ1-2 | NA | TRBV11-2 | NA | TGTGCCAGCAGCTTAGCTACCGGACTCTTCTACTATGGCTACACCTTC | CASSLATGLFYYGYTF
TRBJ1-3 | NA | TRBV12-5 | NA | TGTGCTAGTGGTTTGGATGGGGACAAACCTGGAAACACCATATATTTT | CASGLDGDKPGNTIYF
TRBJ2-2 | NA | TRBV6-5 | NA | TGTGCCAGTTACCAGGGGAACACCGGGGAGCTGTTTTTT | CASYQGNTGELFF
TRBJ1-1 | NA | TRBV5-1 | NA | TGCGCCAGCAGTTCCCCCCGGGGGAGGAACACTGAAGCTTTCTTT | CASSSPRGRNTEAFF
TRBJ1-2 | NA | TRBV2 | NA | TGTGCCAGCAGTATGGGTTATGGCTACACCTTC | CASSMGYGYTF
TRBJ2-2 | TRBD2 | TRBV27 | NA | TGTGCCAGCAGGAAGGGACTAGCGCTCAACACCGGGGAGCTGTTTTTT | CASRKGLALNTGELFF
TRBJ2-1 | NA | TRBV2 | once | TGTGCCAGCAGTGAAGAGCCGACTGGCCTCCTTTACAATGAGCAGTTCTTC | CASSEEPTGLLYNEQFF
TRBJ2-3 | NA | TRBV11-2 | NA | TGTGCCAGCAGCCTAGGGATGGTAGATACGCAGTATTTT | CASSLGMVDTQYF
TRBJ2-2 | NA | TRBV2 | NA | TGTGCCAGCAGAAAAGACCCAGACTGGGAGCTGTTTTTT | CASRKDPDWELFF
TRBJ1-5 | TRBD1 | TRBV6-5 | NA | TGTGCCAGCAGGGGGACCGGGACAGGTGCTCAGCCCCAGCATTTT | CASRGTGTGAQPQHF
TRBJ1-4 | TRBD1 | TRBV7-8 | NA | TGTGCCAGCAGCTTAGCGCCTTTCGGACAGGGTCAGGGTAATGAAAAACTGTTTTTT | CASSLAPFGQGQGNEKLFF
TRBJ1-4 | TRBD1 | TRBV5-3 | NA | TGTGCCAGAGCGAGCAGGGGGCTTTTTGAAAAACTGTTTTTT | CARASRGLFEKLFF
TRBJ2-5 | NA | TRBV9 | NA | TGTGCCAGCAGCGTAGGCGTTCTTGACGGAGAGACCCAGTACTTC | CASSVGVLDGETQYF
TRBJ2-2 | TRBD2 | TRBV5-4 | NA | TGTGCCAGCAGCTTGAGCGGGATAGAAACCGGGGAGCTGTTTTTT | CASSLSGIETGELFF
TRBJ2-1 | TRBD2 | TRBV10-3 | NA | TGTGCCATCAGGGACTCCCGGGGGGACAATGAGCAGTTCTTC | CAIRDSRGDNEQFF
TRBJ1-1 | NA | TRBV19 | NA | TGTGCCAGTAGCTCCCTCGGGGGGGCCGGCACTGAAGCTTTCTTT | CASSSLGGAGTEAFF
TRBJ1-5 | NA | TRBV28 | NA | TGTGCCAGCCCCTCAGGGGCCGACGGTTATAGCAATCAGCCCCAGCATTTT | CASPSGADGYSNQPQHF